Below are 31 T cell receptor beta chains sequenced from a single sample in a study of blood T cell repertoires in COVID-19. Repertoires were generated with immunoSEQ multiplex PCR, while TCRdb's copy carries only in-frame clones and drops some. The sample has 350,000 to 450,000 clones; around 87% are singletons. Input material: PBMCs or T cells enriched from blood (not recorded which). These receptors originate from a middle-aged man in a cohort exposed to, infected with or recovered from COVID-19 (not recorded which).

This chain connects TRBV5-1 to TRBJ2-3, with a weak D call TRBD2 (6 bases). Germline V gene data show CDR1 as SGHRS and CDR2 as YFSETQ. Trimming left V 4 bases short and J 3 bases short, with 18 bases between. The CDR3 totals 16 residues. CDR3 nucleotide sequence: TGCGCCAGCAGCCGGGGAGCGGGTACAAGAACAGATACGCAGTATTTT. Encoded protein: CASSRGAGTRTDTQYF. Drawing the rest from reference TRBV5-1 and TRBJ2-3, the complete variable domain is KAGVTQTPRYLIKTRGQQVTLSCSPISGHRSVSWYQQTPGQGLQFLFEYFSETQRNKGNFPGRFSGRQFSNSRSEMNVSTLELGDSALYLCASSRGAGTRTDTQYFGPGTRLTVL.

The chain uses TRBV4-2 and TRBJ2-7; 8 nucleotides line up with TRBD2. The ends lost 3 bases at V and 1 base at J; junction bases unmatched: 2. The CDR3 totals 14 residues. Germline assignment: CDR1 LGHNA and CDR2 YNFKEQ. The CDR3 nucleotides are TGTGCCAGCAGCCACGGGACTAGATCCTACGAGCAGTACTTC. Translated: CASSHGTRSYEQYF.

Concerning this clone: Distinct nucleotide sequences in the sample also encode this CDR3. V usage is TRBV30 and J usage is TRBJ2-7, with 12 positions matching TRBD1. The CDR3 totals 14 residues. CDR1 and CDR2 from the germline V gene are GTSNPN and SVGIG (reference sequence). Trimming at V came to 2 bases and at J to 7 bases, leaving 6 bases not matched to a gene. The CDR3 spells CAWSLGQGAREQYF. CDR3 in DNA: TGTGCCTGGAGTTTGGGACAGGGGGCGCGTGAGCAGTACTTC.

J is TRBJ1-2 and V is TRBV5-1; 11 positions agree with TRBD1. This CDR3 spans 16 amino acids. After removal of 4 bases from V and 7 bases from J, the junction contained 12 bases not matched to a gene. Germline loops: CDR1 SGHRS, CDR2 YFSETQ. The CDR3 is CASSLDGQGAAGGYTF. CDR3 nucleotide sequence: TGCGCCAGCAGCCTGGATGGACAGGGGGCTGCCGGTGGCTACACCTTC.

The rearrangement uses TRBV3-1 (or the pseudogene TRBV3-2) and TRBJ1-2, with 7 positions matching TRBD1. J was trimmed by 2 bases and V by 4 bases; bases with no gene match: 10. Germline CDR1 and CDR2: LGHDT and YNNKEL (reference sequence). This CDR3 is 16 amino acids long. The CDR3 sequence is CASSRTRDSPNYGYTF. CDR3 DNA: TGTGCCAGCAGCCGAACCCGGGACAGCCCCAACTATGGCTACACCTTC.

This clone was picked up a small number of times. The V and J genes are TRBV7-9 and TRBJ1-3, with no clear D. The CDR3 is 17 residues long. Germline assignment: CDR1 SEHNR and CDR2 FQNEAQ (reference sequence). Deletions cut 3 bases from V and 0 bases from J, with 15 bases between. The chain's CDR3 is CASSFGWTGNSGNTIYF. The DNA of the CDR3 is TGTGCCAGCAGCTTCGGCTGGACGGGAAACTCTGGAAACACCATATATTTT.

The J gene is TRBJ1-2, the V gene TRBV7-2, with a possible D match to TRBD1 (5 bases). Trimming pared 1 base from V and 8 bases from J, leaving 20 bases between. Germline CDR1 reads SGHTA; CDR2 reads FQGNSA. The CDR3 spans 16 residues. This CDR3 is CASSLGLLGQGLGYTF. Here the CDR3 DNA reads TGTGCCAGCAGCTTAGGGCTTCTGGGGCAGGGTTTAGGCTACACCTTC. The full variable domain, rest sourced from reference TRBV7-2 and TRBJ1-2, is GAGVSQSPSNKVTEKGKDVELRCDPISGHTALYWYRQSLGQGLEFLIYFQGNSAPDKSGLPSDRFSAERTGGSVSTLTIQRTQQEDSAVYLCASSLGLLGQGLGYTFGSGTRLTVV.

V gene TRBV19 combines with J gene TRBJ1-4; D unclear. Trimming took 5 bases from V and 4 from J, leaving 11 bases between them. The V gene's germline CDR1 is LNHDA and CDR2 SQIVND (reference sequence). The CDR3 is 14 residues long. CDR3 amino acids: CASSSVRGNEKLFF. The CDR3 nucleotides are TGTGCCAGTAGTTCGGTGAGAGGTAATGAAAAACTGTTTTTT.

The chain has TRBV6-1 and TRBJ1-5, with D possibly being TRBD1 (6 bases). The CDR3 has 13 amino acids. Trimming took 2 bases from V and 7 from J, leaving 9 bases between them. CDR1 and CDR2 from the germline V gene are MNHNS and SASEGT. CDR3 protein: CASSETGKQPQHF. Written as DNA, the CDR3 is TGTGCCAGCAGTGAAACAGGGAAGCAGCCCCAGCATTTT.

V usage is TRBV5-1 and J usage is TRBJ2-3, with unresolved D. Trimming shortened V by 2 bases and J by 2 bases, and 9 bases separated the two germline ends. The CDR3 is made up of 14 amino acids. Germline V lookup: CDR1 SGHRS, CDR2 YFSETQ. The CDR3 is CASSFSLITDTQYF. As DNA, the CDR3 is TGCGCCAGCAGCTTTTCACTTATCACAGATACGCAGTATTTT.

This clone was recorded only once. The chain recombines TRBV7-2 with TRBJ2-5; D call uncertain. The germline V and J ends were trimmed by 4 bases and 5 bases, with 14 bases remaining between them. CDR1 is SGHTA, CDR2 FQGNSA, per germline. This CDR3 has 14 residues. The DNA for the CDR3 is TGTGCCAGCAGCTCCAACAAGCGCCCGGAGACCCAGTACTTC. Its protein product is CASSSNKRPETQYF.

V is TRBV9 and J is TRBJ2-1; D is possibly TRBD2 (6 bases). CDR3 length: 15 residues. Germline loops: CDR1 SGDLS, CDR2 YYNGEE. V was cut by 4 bases and J by 0 bases, with 11 bases left in between. CDR3 region: CASSRGTRSYNEQFF. DNA of the CDR3: TGTGCCAGCAGCCGGGGGACTCGCTCCTACAATGAGCAGTTCTTC. Using reference TRBV9 and TRBJ2-1 for the parts outside the CDR3, the full variable domain is DSGVTQTPKHLITATGQRVTLRCSPRSGDLSVYWYQQSLDQGLQFLIQYYNGEERAKGNILERFSAQQFPDLHSELNLSSLELGDSALYFCASSRGTRSYNEQFFGPGTRLTVL.

In its sample, this clone was seen a few times. J is TRBJ2-3 and V is TRBV7-9; perhaps TRBD1 as D (6 bases). V was trimmed by 5 bases and J by 2 bases, leaving 14 bases between them. This CDR3 comprises 15 residues. Germline lookup yields CDR1 SEHNR and CDR2 FQNEAQ (reference sequence). The CDR3 here is CASSPTGFSTDTQYF. The CDR3 region has the DNA TGTGCCAGCAGCCCGACAGGTTTTTCCACAGATACGCAGTATTTT. The full variable domain, rest sourced from reference TRBV7-9 and TRBJ2-3, is DTGVSQNPRHKITKRGQNVTFRCDPISEHNRLYWYRQTLGQGPEFLTYFQNEAQLEKSRLLSDRFSAERPKGSFSTLEIQRTEQGDSAMYLCASSPTGFSTDTQYFGPGTRLTVL.

In this sample, this clone turned up a few times. The rearrangement joins TRBV6-5 to TRBJ1-6; D unclear. Germline CDR1 reads MNHEY; CDR2 reads SVGAGI. The V end was cut by 9 bases, the J end by 5 bases, with 17 bases between. The length of the CDR3 is 15 residues. DNA for the CDR3: TGTGCCAGTACCAAAGTCCAACTTAATAATTCACCCCTCCACTTT. Its protein product is CASTKVQLNNSPLHF.

The gene calls are TRBV4-1 and TRBJ2-7, with 14 nucleotides matching TRBD2. Losses at the gene ends were 3 bases for V and 4 bases for J; bases not matched to a gene: 17. Germline V gives CDR1 MGHRA, CDR2 YSYEKL. This CDR3 is built from 20 residues. Written as DNA, the CDR3 is TGCGCCAGCAGCCATACAAGACAGCCGGGACTAGCGGGAGAAGCTTACGAGCAGTACTTC. This translates into CASSHTRQPGLAGEAYEQYF.

The chain couples TRBV28 to TRBJ2-1, with 7 bases matching TRBD2. The junction had 5 bases not matched to a gene; V was cut back by 8 bases and J by 1 base. The CDR3 length is 14 residues. Germline CDR1 is MDHEN and CDR2 is SYDVKM. This CDR3 is CASRKAGSYNEQFF. The CDR3 DNA is TGTGCCAGCCGTAAAGCGGGATCCTACAATGAGCAGTTCTTC.

The J gene is TRBJ1-2, the V gene TRBV7-2; D perhaps matches TRBD1 (6 bases). The CDR3 is made up of 14 amino acids. Germline V gene lookup returns CDR1 SGHTA and CDR2 FQGNSA. V was clipped by 5 bases and J by 7 bases, with 17 bases between them. CDR3 DNA: TGTGCCAGCAGCCACCGATCAGGGGATCGTGGCTACACCTTC. It translates to CASSHRSGDRGYTF.

The chain couples TRBV28 to TRBJ1-3; D uncertain. V lost 6 bases and J 7 bases, leaving 22 bases between the germline ends. The germline CDR1 and CDR2 sequences are MDHEN and SYDVKM. This CDR3 is built from 16 residues. CDR3 sequence: CASRTSTGVVGNTIYF. CDR3 nucleotide sequence: TGTGCCAGCAGAACGTCGACCGGAGTAGTCGGCAACACCATATATTTT. Filled out from reference TRBV28 and TRBJ1-3, the complete variable domain reads DVKVTQSSRYLVKRTGEKVFLECVQDMDHENMFWYRQDPGLGLRLIYFSYDVKMKEKGDIPEGYSVSREKKERFSLILESASTNQTSMYLCASRTSTGVVGNTIYFGEGSWLTVV.

This chain connects TRBV5-1 to TRBJ2-3; TRBD2 matches 11 bases. The CDR3 runs to 15 residues. CDR1 SGHRS and CDR2 YFSETQ come from the germline V gene. V shed 4 bases and J 5 bases; nucleotides not matched to a gene: 6. Here the CDR3 DNA reads TGCGCCAGCAGCGTTCTAGCGGGAGGTCAAGATACGCAGTATTTT. Its translation: CASSVLAGGQDTQYF.

This clone has a count of ten or more. The chain combines TRBV11-2 with TRBJ2-5; D remains ambiguous. The CDR3 totals 14 residues. Germline-derived CDR1 and CDR2 are SGHAT and FQNNGV. Trimming stripped 1 base from V and 0 bases from J, with 6 bases between. CDR3 amino acids: CASSLGANQETQYF. Here the CDR3 DNA reads TGTGCCAGCAGCTTAGGGGCTAACCAAGAGACCCAGTACTTC.

This clone was seen just once. The CDR3 sequence: CASSLDRALNSPLHF. As DNA, the CDR3 is TGCGCCAGCAGCTTGGACAGGGCTCTTAATTCACCCCTCCACTTT. This chain joins TRBV5-1 and TRBJ1-6, with D possibly TRBD1 on 6 matching bases. The V gene's germline CDR1 is SGHRS and CDR2 YFSETQ. This CDR3 region has 15 residues. Trimming cost V 0 bases and J 6 bases, with 10 bases left between them.

The chain employs TRBV7-8 and TRBJ2-3, with 7 bases aligning to TRBD2. Trimming took 3 bases from V and 2 from J; bases not matched to a gene: 2. CDR1 SGHVS and CDR2 FQNEAQ come from the germline V gene. The length of the CDR3 is 14 residues. The CDR3 sequence: CASSFGTNTDTQYF. DNA for the CDR3: TGTGCCAGCAGCTTCGGGACTAACACAGATACGCAGTATTTT. The full variable domain, completed using reference TRBV7-8 and TRBJ2-3, is GAGVSQSPRYKVAKRGQDVALRCDPISGHVSLFWYQQALGQGPEFLTYFQNEAQLDKSGLPSDRFFAERPEGSVSTLKIQRTQQEDSAVYLCASSFGTNTDTQYFGPGTRLTVL.

This clone was recorded a few times. The chain employs TRBV7-8 and TRBJ1-2; 7 bases match TRBD1. CDR1 and CDR2 (germline): SGHVS, FQNEAQ. There are 15 residues in the CDR3. With V trimmed by 5 bases and J by 7 bases, 13 bases remained unmatched. CDR3: CASSVNRGNIGGYTF. DNA for the CDR3: TGTGCCAGCAGCGTAAACAGGGGTAATATTGGTGGCTACACCTTC.

In the case of this clone: Other DNA sequences from this sample encode an identical CDR3 as well. This chain connects TRBV7-9 to TRBJ1-3; tentative D call: TRBD1 (6 bases). V was pared by 5 bases and J by 4 bases, with 9 bases between. CDR3 size: 13 residues. Per germline, CDR1 SEHNR and CDR2 FQNEAQ (reference sequence). The CDR3 coding sequence is TGTGCCAGCAGCCTAGGACAGGGAAACACCATATATTTT. Translating gives CASSLGQGNTIYF.

The CDR3 nucleotides are TGCGCCAGCAGCCAAACACCGGGACAGGGGATCTACAATGAGCAGTTCTTC. It yields the protein CASSQTPGQGIYNEQFF. This chain connects TRBV4-1 to TRBJ2-1, with 10 bases identical to TRBD1. The germline CDR1 and CDR2 sequences are MGHRA and YSYEKL. J gave up 3 bases and V 2 bases, and 7 bases lay outside the gene matches. This CDR3 contains 17 residues.

V and J are TRBV5-1 and TRBJ2-3; 8 bases map to TRBD1. This CDR3 spans 16 amino acids. The germline V gene has CDR1 SGHRS and CDR2 YFSETQ. Losses at the gene ends were 0 bases for V and 3 bases for J; bases not matched to a gene: 6. CDR3 in DNA: TGCGCCAGCAGCTTGGGACAGGGGTCTAGGACAGATACGCAGTATTTT. Translating gives CASSLGQGSRTDTQYF.

The chain links TRBV2 to TRBJ2-3; D ambiguous. The CDR3 is made up of 13 amino acids. CDR1 SNHLY and CDR2 FYNNEI come from the germline V gene. V shed 3 bases and J shed 2 bases, with 6 bases lying between them. The CDR3 here is CASSERHTDTQYF. The CDR3, as DNA: TGTGCCAGCAGTGAGCGACACACAGATACGCAGTATTTT.

The V gene is TRBV7-3, the J gene TRBJ2-2; TRBD2 matches 10 bases. CDR3 size: 14 residues. Germline assignment: CDR1 SGHTA and CDR2 FQGTGA. The junction had 4 bases not matched to a gene; V was cut back by 1 base and J by 11 bases. CDR3 residues: CASSLSASGSELFF. The CDR3 DNA reads as TGTGCCAGCAGCTTAAGCGCTAGCGGGAGTGAGCTGTTTTTT.

The rearrangement uses TRBV29-1 and TRBJ2-7; D call uncertain. Germline values: CDR1 SQVTM, CDR2 ANQGSEA. V lost 0 bases and J 3 bases, leaving 9 bases between the germline ends. This CDR3 is built from 13 residues. CDR3 region: CSVEDLNGYEQYF. CDR3 DNA: TGCAGCGTTGAAGATCTCAACGGCTACGAGCAGTACTTC.

The gene calls are TRBV9 and TRBJ2-1; D may be TRBD2 (6 bases). The germline V gene encodes CDR1 SGDLS and CDR2 YYNGEE. V gave up 6 bases and J gave up 4 bases, with 20 bases separating them. The CDR3 contains 16 residues. CDR3 sequence reads: CASIVRDSGTYNEQFF. Here the CDR3 DNA reads TGTGCCAGCATTGTAAGAGATAGCGGCACTTACAATGAGCAGTTCTTC.

The chain uses TRBV19 and TRBJ2-1; D ambiguous. CDR1 and CDR2 (germline): LNHDA, SQIVND (reference sequence). The CDR3 length is 13 residues. The V end lost 2 bases, the J end lost 3 bases, and 5 bases lay between the germline ends. The CDR3 is CASSISHYNEQFF. The CDR3 DNA reads TGTGCCAGTAGTATATCCCACTACAATGAGCAGTTCTTC.